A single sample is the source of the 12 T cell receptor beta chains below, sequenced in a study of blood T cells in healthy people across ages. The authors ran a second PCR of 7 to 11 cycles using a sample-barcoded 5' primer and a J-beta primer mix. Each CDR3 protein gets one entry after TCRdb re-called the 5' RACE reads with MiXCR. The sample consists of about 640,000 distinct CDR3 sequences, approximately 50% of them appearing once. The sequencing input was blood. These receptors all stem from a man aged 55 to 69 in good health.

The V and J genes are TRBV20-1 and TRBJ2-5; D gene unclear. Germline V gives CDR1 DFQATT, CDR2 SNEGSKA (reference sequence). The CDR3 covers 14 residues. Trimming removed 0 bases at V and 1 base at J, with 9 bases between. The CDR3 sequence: CSARDGRTQETQYF. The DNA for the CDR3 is TGCAGTGCTAGAGATGGAAGGACCCAAGAGACCCAGTACTTC.

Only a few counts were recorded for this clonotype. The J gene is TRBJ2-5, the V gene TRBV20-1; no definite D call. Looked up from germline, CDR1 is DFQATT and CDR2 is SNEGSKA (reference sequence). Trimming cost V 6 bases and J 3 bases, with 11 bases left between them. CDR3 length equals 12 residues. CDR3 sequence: CSASDGEETQYF. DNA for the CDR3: TGCAGTGCCTCGGACGGCGAAGAGACCCAGTACTTC.

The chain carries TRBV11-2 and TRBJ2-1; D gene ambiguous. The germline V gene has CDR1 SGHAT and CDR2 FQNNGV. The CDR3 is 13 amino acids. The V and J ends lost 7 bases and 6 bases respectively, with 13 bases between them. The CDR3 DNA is TGTGCCAGCACCCCCTCATCTGTCAATGAGCAGTTCTTC. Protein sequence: CASTPSSVNEQFF.

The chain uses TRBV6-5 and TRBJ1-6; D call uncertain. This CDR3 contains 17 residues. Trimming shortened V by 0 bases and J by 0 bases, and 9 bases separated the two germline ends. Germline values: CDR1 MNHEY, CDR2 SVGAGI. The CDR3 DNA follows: TGTGCCAGCAGTTACTCGAGGCAGAGCTCCTATAATTCACCCCTCCACTTT. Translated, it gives CASSYSRQSSYNSPLHF.

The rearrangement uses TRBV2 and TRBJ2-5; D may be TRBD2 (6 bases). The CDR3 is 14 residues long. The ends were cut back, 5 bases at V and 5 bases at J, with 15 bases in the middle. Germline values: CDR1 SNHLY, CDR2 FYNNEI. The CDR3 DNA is TGTGCCAGCAGTCGGTCCCCTGGAGGGGAGACCCAGTACTTC. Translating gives CASSRSPGGETQYF. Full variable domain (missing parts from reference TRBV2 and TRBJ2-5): EPEVTQTPSHQVTQMGQEVILRCVPISNHLYFYWYRQILGQKVEFLVSFYNNEISEKSEIFDDQFSVERPDGSNFTLKIRSTKLEDSAMYFCASSRSPGGETQYFGPGTRLLVL.

This CDR3 reads CASRISGDQETQYF. CDR3 in DNA: TGTGCCAGCAGGATTTCAGGGGACCAAGAGACCCAGTACTTC. The rearrangement links TRBV25-1 to TRBJ2-5, with D tentatively TRBD1 (6 bases). The CDR3 spans 14 residues. Looked up from germline, CDR1 is MGHDK and CDR2 is SYGVNS. Trimming took off 6 bases at V and 0 bases at J, with 11 bases between the two ends.

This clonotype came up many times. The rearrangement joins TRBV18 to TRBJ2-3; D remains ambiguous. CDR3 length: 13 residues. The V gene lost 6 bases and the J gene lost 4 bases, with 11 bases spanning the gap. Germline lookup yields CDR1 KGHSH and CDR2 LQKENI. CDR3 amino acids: CASSLGRSDTQYF. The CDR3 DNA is TGTGCCAGCTCCCTCGGACGCTCAGATACGCAGTATTTT.

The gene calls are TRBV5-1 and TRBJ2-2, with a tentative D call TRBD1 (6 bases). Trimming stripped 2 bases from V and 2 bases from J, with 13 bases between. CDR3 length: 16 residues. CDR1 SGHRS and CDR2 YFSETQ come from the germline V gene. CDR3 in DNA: TGCGCCAGCAGCTTTGCCCGGACAGACAACACCGGGGAGCTGTTTTTT. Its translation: CASSFARTDNTGELFF.

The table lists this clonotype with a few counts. This chain's CDR3 is CASSLSSSGGPYEQYF. DNA of the CDR3: TGTGCCAGCAGTTTATCCTCCAGCGGGGGGCCCTACGAGCAGTACTTC. This chain uses TRBV12-3 or TRBV12-4 with TRBJ2-7; 9 bases align to TRBD2. The CDR3 is made up of 16 amino acids. V was clipped by 2 bases and J by 2 bases; unmatched bases: 7.

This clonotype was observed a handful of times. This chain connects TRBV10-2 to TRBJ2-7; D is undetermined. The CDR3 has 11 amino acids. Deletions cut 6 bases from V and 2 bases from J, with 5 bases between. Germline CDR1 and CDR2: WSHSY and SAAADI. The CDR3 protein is CASRETYEQYF. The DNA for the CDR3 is TGCGCCAGCAGGGAAACCTACGAGCAGTACTTC.

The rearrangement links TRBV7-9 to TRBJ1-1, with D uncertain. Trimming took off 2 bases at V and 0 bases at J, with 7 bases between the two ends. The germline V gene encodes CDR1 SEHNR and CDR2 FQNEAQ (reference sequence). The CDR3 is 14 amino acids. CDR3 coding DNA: TGTGCCAGCAGCTTACACAGCCTGAACACTGAAGCTTTCTTT. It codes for CASSLHSLNTEAFF.

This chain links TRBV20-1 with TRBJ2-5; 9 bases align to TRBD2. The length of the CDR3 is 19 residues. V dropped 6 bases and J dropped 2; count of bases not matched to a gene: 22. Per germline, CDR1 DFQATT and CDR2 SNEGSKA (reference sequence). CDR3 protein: CSAHPVAGGLSGRQETQYF. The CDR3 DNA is TGCAGTGCCCACCCTGTGGCGGGGGGGCTCTCTGGTCGACAAGAGACCCAGTACTTC.